The 19 T cell receptor beta chains presented below share a single source sample, sequenced in a study of T cells in Graves' hyperthyroidism and ophthalmopathy. Template material for amplifying TCR beta CDR3 regions consisted of RNA transcripts. An initial round of RT-PCR targeting the TCR CDR3 relied on the HTBI primer set. TCRdb re-called the multiplex PCR reads with MiXCR, one entry per CDR3 protein. The table records fewer than 500,000 distinct CDR3 sequences, about 13% of them present only once. Sequencing was carried out using blood. The origin of the receptors is a man aged 25 to 45 with Graves' hyperthyroidism that later progressed to Graves' ophthalmopathy.

There are a few counts of this clonotype. The chain combines TRBV7-9 with TRBJ2-1; D is perhaps TRBD2 (5 bases). The CDR3 extends over 15 amino acids. V was pared by 1 base and J by 0 bases, with 7 bases between. Germline V gene sequence: CDR1 SEHNR, CDR2 FQNEAQ (reference sequence). CDR3 sequence (DNA): TGTGCCAGCAGCTTAGTAGGGAGCTCCTACAATGAGCAGTTCTTC. As protein: CASSLVGSSYNEQFF.

This clonotype was seen only a few times. V and J are TRBV19 and TRBJ1-1; D perhaps matches TRBD1 (5 bases). V lost 6 bases to trimming and J lost 4 bases, with 15 bases between them. CDR1 and CDR2 from the germline V gene are LNHDA and SQIVND (reference sequence). This CDR3 region has 14 residues. CDR3 protein: CASSKLTGSTEAFF. The CDR3 DNA reads TGTGCCAGTAGCAAACTAACAGGTTCCACTGAAGCTTTCTTT. Filled out from reference TRBV19 and TRBJ1-1, the complete variable domain reads DGGITQSPKYLFRKEGQNVTLSCEQNLNHDAMYWYRQDPGQGLRLIYYSQIVNDFQKGDIAEGYSVSREKKESFPLTVTSAQKNPTAFYLCASSKLTGSTEAFFGQGTRLTVV.

This chain connects TRBV20-1 to TRBJ1-5, with 7 bases aligning to TRBD1. V dropped 4 bases and J dropped 7; count of bases not matched to a gene: 10. The germline gives CDR1 DFQATT, CDR2 SNEGSKA (reference sequence). CDR3 length equals 14 residues. This CDR3 is CSANRDSYDQPQHF. DNA of the CDR3: TGCAGTGCTAACCGGGACAGTTACGACCAGCCCCAGCATTTT.

The chain is built from TRBV20-1 and TRBJ2-3; 10 nucleotides align to TRBD2. Trimming removed 5 bases from V and 0 bases from J; junction bases left unmatched: 5. The germline CDR1 and CDR2 sequences are DFQATT and SNEGSKA (reference sequence). This CDR3 has 15 residues. The CDR3 sequence is CSAVTSGASTDTQYF. The CDR3 DNA follows: TGCAGTGCTGTTACTAGCGGGGCTAGCACAGATACGCAGTATTTT.

Ten or more counts support this clonotype. The J gene is TRBJ2-3, the V gene TRBV27; D might be TRBD2 (5 bases). The CDR3 runs 15 residues. CDR1 MNHEY and CDR2 SMNVEV come from the germline V gene (reference sequence). Trimming took 6 bases from V and 5 from J, leaving 18 bases between them. This CDR3 is CASSPGFAMGDTQYF. CDR3 nucleotides: TGTGCCAGCAGCCCGGGGTTCGCGATGGGAGATACGCAGTATTTT.

This clonotype was seen a few times. This chain connects TRBV2 to TRBJ2-1; 10 nucleotides align to TRBD2. CDR1 is SNHLY and CDR2 is FYNNEI in the germline V gene. This CDR3 contains 14 residues. Losses at the gene ends were 7 bases for V and 7 bases for J; bases not matched to a gene: 7. The CDR3: CASKFSGGPNEQFF. CDR3 coding DNA: TGTGCCAGCAAATTTAGCGGGGGGCCTAATGAGCAGTTCTTC. The whole variable domain, filled in from reference TRBV2 and TRBJ2-1, reads EPEVTQTPSHQVTQMGQEVILRCVPISNHLYFYWYRQILGQKVEFLVSFYNNEISEKSEIFDDQFSVERPDGSNFTLKIRSTKLEDSAMYFCASKFSGGPNEQFFGPGTRLTVL.

As to this clonotype: A read error may explain this, as a much larger clone is one base away. CDR3 loop: CASSPSGTQVGRETQFF. The CDR3 region has the DNA TGTGCCAGCAGCCCAAGCGGGACTCAGGTGGGAAGAGAGACCCAGTTCTTC. The rearrangement uses TRBV11-2 and TRBJ2-5; 7 bases map to TRBD2. The J call is uncertain, as TRBJ2-1 better fits the DNA end. Germline CDR1 SGHAT, CDR2 FQNNGV. The CDR3 totals 17 residues.

The chain carries TRBV11-2 and TRBJ2-7, with D perhaps TRBD1 or TRBD2 (7 bases each). V gave up 5 bases and J gave up 0 bases, with 20 bases separating them. This CDR3 region has 17 residues. CDR1 is SGHAT and CDR2 is FQNNGV in the germline V gene. Written as DNA, the CDR3 is TGTGCCAGCAGCCCGACAGGGAGGGGACGGGCCTCCTACGAGCAGTACTTC. This gives the protein CASSPTGRGRASYEQYF.

This chain connects TRBV24-1 to TRBJ2-3; no clear D gene. The germline V and J ends were trimmed by 3 bases and 1 base, with 19 bases remaining between them. Looked up from germline, CDR1 is KGHDR and CDR2 is SFDVKD. CDR3 length: 18 residues. CDR3 sequence reads: CATSDNQYRAPRTDTQYF. The CDR3 nucleotides are TGTGCCACCAGTGATAATCAATATCGTGCACCTCGCACAGATACGCAGTATTTT.

This clonotype was counted at least ten times. V and J are TRBV6-2 or TRBV6-3 and TRBJ1-3, with D tentatively TRBD1 (6 bases). Trimming stripped 7 bases from V and 0 bases from J, with 16 bases between. The CDR3 runs 16 residues. The germline gives CDR1 MNHEY, CDR2 SVGEGT. CDR3 amino acids: CASTWTEATSGNTIYF. Here the CDR3 DNA reads TGTGCCAGCACATGGACAGAGGCCACCTCTGGAAACACCATATATTTT.

The chain joins TRBV6-1 to TRBJ1-6; D unclear. The CDR3 length is 12 residues. From germline, CDR1 is MNHNS and CDR2 SASEGT. V lost 4 bases, J lost 7 bases, and 5 bases lay in between. The CDR3 bases are TGTGCCAGCAGTGGACTAAATTCACCCCTCCACTTT. Encoded protein: CASSGLNSPLHF.

This clonotype has only a few counts. The chain has TRBV10-3 and TRBJ2-7, with 7 nucleotides matching TRBD1. The V gene's germline CDR1 is ENHRY and CDR2 SYGVKD. Germline trimming cut 11 bases from V and 0 bases from J; bases unmatched to any gene: 7. The CDR3 runs 13 residues. As DNA, the CDR3 is TGTGCCGTCCGGGACAGCCTCTCCTACGAGCAGTACTTC. As protein: CAVRDSLSYEQYF.

This clonotype was seen many times. The chain recombines TRBV12-3 or TRBV12-4 with TRBJ1-3; the D gene is possibly TRBD1 (5 bases). The CDR3 is 14 amino acids. Trimming took off 9 bases at V and 2 bases at J, with 14 bases between the two ends. The CDR3 spells CASKPGLAGNTIYF. The DNA for the CDR3 is TGTGCCAGTAAACCGGGGCTCGCTGGAAACACCATATATTTT.

The chain joins TRBV6-9 to TRBJ1-4; D remains ambiguous. The germline V gene has CDR1 MNHGY and CDR2 SVAAGI. CDR3 length: 16 residues. Deletions cut 4 bases from V and 5 bases from J, with 17 bases between. The CDR3 region has the DNA TGTGCCAGCAGTTCCGTCCAAGGAAACCTCAATGAAAAACTGTTTTTT. As protein: CASSSVQGNLNEKLFF.

This clonotype has at least ten counts. The V gene is TRBV2, the J gene TRBJ1-2; a possible D gene is TRBD1 (6 bases). The V and J ends lost 7 bases and 3 bases respectively, with 15 bases between them. Germline assignment: CDR1 SNHLY and CDR2 FYNNEI. The CDR3 totals 14 residues. CDR3 sequence reads: CASTPLGGHYGYTF. The CDR3 coding sequence is TGTGCCAGCACCCCCCTGGGGGGCCACTATGGCTACACCTTC. Based on the CDR3 plus reference TRBV2 and TRBJ1-2, the full variable domain is EPEVTQTPSHQVTQMGQEVILRCVPISNHLYFYWYRQILGQKVEFLVSFYNNEISEKSEIFDDQFSVERPDGSNFTLKIRSTKLEDSAMYFCASTPLGGHYGYTFGSGTRLTVV.

This clonotype was recorded a few times. This chain links TRBV18 with TRBJ1-1, with D perhaps TRBD1 (6 bases). The germline V and J ends were trimmed by 3 bases and 0 bases, with 14 bases remaining between them. The germline V gene has CDR1 KGHSH and CDR2 LQKENI. CDR3 size: 16 residues. The DNA of the CDR3 is TGTGCCAGCTCACCCGTACAGGGTAGGATGAACACTGAAGCTTTCTTT. Encoded protein: CASSPVQGRMNTEAFF.

The sample holds a few counts of this clonotype. V usage is TRBV20-1 and J usage is TRBJ2-3, with D perhaps matching TRBD2 (7 bases). The V end was cut by 5 bases, the J end by 3 bases, with 12 bases between. The germline V gene has CDR1 DFQATT and CDR2 SNEGSKA (reference sequence). CDR3 size: 13 residues. This CDR3 reads CSALRGGTDTQYF. CDR3 nucleotides: TGCAGTGCTCTAAGGGGGGGAACAGATACGCAGTATTTT.

This clonotype occurred many times. The genes are TRBV12-3 or TRBV12-4 and TRBJ1-2; weak D call: TRBD1 (5 bases). CDR3 length: 11 residues. Between the trimmed V and J ends, which lost 7 bases and 8 bases, there was a span of 11 bases. CDR3 DNA: TGTGCCAGCACCCGGGAGGGGGGCTACACCTTC. It translates to CASTREGGYTF.

The rearrangement joins TRBV5-1 to TRBJ2-1; the D is unclear. This CDR3 has 14 residues. Per germline, CDR1 SGHRS and CDR2 YFSETQ. The V end lost 4 bases, the J end lost 8 bases, and 16 bases lay between the germline ends. The CDR3 nucleotides read TGCGCCAGCAGCGTTGGGCAGGTGGTCCATGAGCAGTTCTTC. Residues: CASSVGQVVHEQFF.